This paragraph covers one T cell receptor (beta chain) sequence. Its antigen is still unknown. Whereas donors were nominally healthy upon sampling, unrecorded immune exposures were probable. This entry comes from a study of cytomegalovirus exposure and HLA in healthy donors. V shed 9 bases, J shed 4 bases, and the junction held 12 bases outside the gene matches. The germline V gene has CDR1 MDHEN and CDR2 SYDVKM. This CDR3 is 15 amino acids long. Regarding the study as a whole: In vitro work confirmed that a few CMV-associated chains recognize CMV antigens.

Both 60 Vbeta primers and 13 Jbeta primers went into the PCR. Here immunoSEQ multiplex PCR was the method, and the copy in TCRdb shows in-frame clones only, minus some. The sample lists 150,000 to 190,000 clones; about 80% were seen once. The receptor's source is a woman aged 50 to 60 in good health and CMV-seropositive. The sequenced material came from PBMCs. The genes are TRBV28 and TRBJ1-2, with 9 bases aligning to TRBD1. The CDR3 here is CASQTGQGRSYGYTF. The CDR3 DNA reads TGTGCCAGTCAAACCGGACAGGGGAGGTCCTATGGCTACACCTTC.